The present T cell receptor (beta chain) was sequenced within a study of cytomegalovirus exposure and HLA in healthy donors. With 60 Vbeta and 13 Jbeta primers, the PCR was carried out. Libraries were prepared by immunoSEQ multiplex PCR; TCRdb keeps only in-frame clonotypes and omits some of them. This sample's table reports roughly 46,000 clones. CDR1 is MNHNS and CDR2 is SASEGT in the germline V gene. The CDR3 has 11 residues. Trimming took off 8 bases at V and 6 bases at J, with 10 bases between the two ends. General observations from the study: Later analysis demonstrated an association between a missense DCLRE1C variant and TCR beta V- and J-gene trimming. The study carried out a later analysis of TCR beta sequences. It associated some 17,000 of them with specific HLA alleles at a false discovery rate of 0.05.

Details on this clone: Its antigen remains unidentified.

The sequencing sample was made of PBMCs. The origin of this receptor is a woman aged 40 to 50 in good health and CMV-seronegative. The rearrangement uses TRBV6-1 and TRBJ1-1, with no clear D. This CDR3 is CASLGGPEAFF. CDR3 nucleotide sequence: TGTGCCAGCCTGGGTGGGCCTGAAGCTTTCTTT.